This T cell receptor beta chain was captured by sequencing in a study of T cell changes during pregnancy in multiple sclerosis. The protocol was immunoSEQ multiplex PCR, while the TCRdb copy is restricted to in-frame clones and leaves out a portion. Counted here are around 73,000 clones, 85% to 95% occurring once; the ten biggest clones make up 2.8%. This CDR3 region has 14 residues. Germline-derived CDR1 and CDR2 are SGHAT and FQNNGV. Trimming shortened V by 5 bases and J by 3 bases, and 12 bases separated the two germline ends. The sample in question was peripheral blood, obtained in the third trimester of pregnancy. V usage is TRBV11-2 and J usage is TRBJ2-3; D gene ambiguous. This TCR was sampled from a female donor in good health, enrolled as a control in a pregnancy study. The CDR3 DNA sequence: TGTGCCAGCAGCCAGGAAGGATTAACAGATACGCAGTATTTT. Protein: CASSQEGLTDTQYF.